The 31 T cell receptor beta chains given below trace back to one sample, sequenced in a study of blood T cell repertoires in COVID-19. Assay: immunoSEQ multiplex PCR; the TCRdb copy retains only in-frame clones and omits some. In the table there are roughly 400,000 clones, around 90% of which are singletons. Sample: PBMCs or T cells enriched from blood (not recorded which). Receptor source: a man aged 18 to 30 who had recovered from COVID-19.

V gene TRBV6-1 combines with J gene TRBJ2-1; 7 nucleotides agree with TRBD1. This CDR3 contains 14 residues. The ends lost 3 bases at V and 8 bases at J; junction bases unmatched: 7. Germline V gene lookup returns CDR1 MNHNS and CDR2 SASEGT. The CDR3 region has the DNA TGTGCCAGCAGTGAGCTGACAGGGTACGATGAGCAGTTCTTC. As protein: CASSELTGYDEQFF.

The J gene is TRBJ1-2, the V gene TRBV13; no reliable D call. Germline assignment: CDR1 PRHDT and CDR2 FYEKMQ (reference sequence). V lost 7 bases and J lost 8, with 11 bases in between. The CDR3 is 11 amino acids. The CDR3 spells CASTKTSGYTF. CDR3 nucleotide sequence: TGTGCCAGCACCAAGACATCGGGCTACACCTTC.

J is TRBJ1-1 and V is TRBV11-1; D not resolved. V was cut by 3 bases and J by 3 bases, with 11 bases left in between. This CDR3 has 14 amino acids. CDR1 is SGHAT and CDR2 is FQDESV in the germline V gene (reference sequence). The CDR3 spells CASSFEGDYTEAFF. DNA of the CDR3: TGTGCCAGCAGCTTCGAGGGAGACTACACTGAAGCTTTCTTT.

V is TRBV3-1 (or the pseudogene TRBV3-2) and J is TRBJ1-1; 9 nucleotides match TRBD1. V was pared by 4 bases and J by 11 bases, with 17 bases of the junction left unmatched. Germline assignment: CDR1 LGHDT and CDR2 YNNKEL (reference sequence). This CDR3 spans 16 amino acids. The CDR3 DNA is TGTGCCAGCAGCCTGGTACCACAGGGGGCGAGAAATTTGGCTTTCTTT. The encoded protein is CASSLVPQGARNLAFF.

The rearrangement joins TRBV2 to TRBJ1-2; D may be TRBD1 (5 bases). V dropped 6 bases and J dropped 0 bases, with 11 bases sitting between them. This CDR3 region has 14 residues. Germline loops: CDR1 SNHLY, CDR2 FYNNEI. The CDR3 loop reads CASRQTDTNYGYTF. The DNA for the CDR3 is TGTGCCAGCAGGCAGACAGATACTAACTATGGCTACACCTTC.

The chain couples TRBV3-1 (or the pseudogene TRBV3-2) to TRBJ2-7; 7 bases align to TRBD1. V was clipped by 4 bases and J by 0 bases; unmatched bases: 6. This CDR3 contains 15 residues. In germline, CDR1 is LGHDT, CDR2 YNNKEL (reference sequence). CDR3 region: CASSLRDRFSYEQYF. The CDR3 bases are TGTGCCAGCAGCCTCCGGGACAGATTCTCCTACGAGCAGTACTTC.

CDR3 in amino acids: CASRSRDREIQPQHF. CDR3 coding DNA: TGTGCCAGCAGAAGCCGGGACAGGGAAATCCAGCCCCAGCATTTT. The chain couples TRBV2 to TRBJ1-5; 9 bases align to TRBD1. Trimming removed 6 bases from V and 7 bases from J; junction bases left unmatched: 10. Germline V CDR1 and CDR2: SNHLY, FYNNEI. The CDR3 totals 15 residues.

The J gene is TRBJ1-2, the V gene TRBV3-1 (or the pseudogene TRBV3-2); D call uncertain. The CDR3 contains 13 residues. From germline, CDR1 is LGHDT and CDR2 YNNKEL (reference sequence). The germline V and J ends were trimmed by 1 base and 10 bases, with 13 bases remaining between them. CDR3 in amino acids: CASSQVGGVDYTF. The CDR3 nucleotides read TGTGCCAGCAGCCAAGTGGGAGGAGTGGACTACACCTTC.

The V gene is TRBV9, the J gene TRBJ1-2; 10 bases fit TRBD1. The germline V gene encodes CDR1 SGDLS and CDR2 YYNGEE. J lost 8 bases, V lost 4 bases, and 8 bases had no gene match. The CDR3 is 14 residues long. CDR3 sequence reads: CASSTGTGVEGYTF. CDR3 sequence (DNA): TGTGCCAGCAGCACAGGGACAGGGGTTGAGGGCTACACCTTC.

The CDR3 spells CASSFLPDTSYEQYF. The CDR3 DNA follows: TGCGCCAGCAGCTTCCTTCCCGACACCTCCTACGAGCAGTACTTC. The rearrangement joins TRBV5-1 to TRBJ2-7; no firm D call. V was shortened by 2 bases and J by 0 bases, with 12 bases between the two germline ends. The germline V gene encodes CDR1 SGHRS and CDR2 YFSETQ. The CDR3 is 15 amino acids.

This clone has a handful of counts. The chain joins TRBV28 to TRBJ1-1, with a tentative D call TRBD1 (5 bases). Trimming removed 8 bases at V and 4 bases at J, with 17 bases between. There are 14 residues in the CDR3. Germline V gene lookup returns CDR1 MDHEN and CDR2 SYDVKM. The CDR3 is CASGRQYGITEAFF. Written as DNA, the CDR3 is TGTGCCAGCGGTCGACAGTATGGAATCACTGAAGCTTTCTTT.

The chain recombines TRBV7-6 with TRBJ1-2; 8 positions match TRBD1. This CDR3 is built from 17 residues. CDR1 is SGHVS and CDR2 is FNYEAQ in the germline V gene. V trimming: 1 base; J trimming: 0 bases; junction bases outside the gene matches: 7. The CDR3 loop reads CASSLEVMDRANYGYTF. DNA of the CDR3: TGTGCCAGCAGCTTAGAAGTGATGGACAGGGCTAACTATGGCTACACCTTC. The full variable domain, completed using reference TRBV7-6 and TRBJ1-2, is GAGVSQSPRYKVTKRGQDVALRCDPISGHVSLYWYRQALGQGPEFLTYFNYEAQQDKSGLPNDRFSAERPEGSISTLTIQRTEQRDSAMYRCASSLEVMDRANYGYTFGSGTRLTVV.

J is TRBJ2-3 and V is TRBV5-1; TRBD1 might be the D (6 bases). The V gene lost 0 bases and the J gene lost 2 bases, with 13 bases spanning the gap. Germline CDR1 SGHRS, CDR2 YFSETQ. The CDR3 spans 16 residues. DNA for the CDR3: TGCGCCAGCAGCTTGGAGGTGGGGGCTTCCACAGATACGCAGTATTTT. Its translation: CASSLEVGASTDTQYF.

The V call is TRBV6-5, the J call TRBJ1-5; D is ambiguous. V shed 5 bases and J shed 9 bases, with 17 bases lying between them. The CDR3 spans 14 residues. The germline CDR1 and CDR2 sequences are MNHEY and SVGAGI. CDR3 region: CASSRDPGSRPQHF. The CDR3 DNA reads TGTGCCAGCAGTCGCGACCCGGGATCCCGGCCCCAGCATTTT.

V gene TRBV5-4 combines with J gene TRBJ1-3, with 9 positions matching TRBD1. Trimming cost V 4 bases and J 4 bases; bases outside gene matches: 6. CDR3 length equals 15 residues. Germline loops: CDR1 SGHNT, CDR2 YYREEE (reference sequence). CDR3 coding DNA: TGTGCCAGCAGCGTCGGGACAGGGCTCGGAAACACCATATATTTT. Amino acids: CASSVGTGLGNTIYF.

As concerns this clone: Other nucleotide sequences from this sample produce the same CDR3. This rearrangement joins TRBV18 to TRBJ1-2, with 11 positions matching TRBD1. CDR3 length equals 15 residues. Germline loops: CDR1 KGHSH, CDR2 LQKENI. V was clipped by 3 bases and J by 3 bases; unmatched bases: 3. The CDR3 nucleotides are TGTGCCAGCTCACCCGGGACAGGGGGGGACTATGGCTACACCTTC. Amino acids: CASSPGTGGDYGYTF.

In this sample, this clone turned up once. The gene calls are TRBV5-4 and TRBJ2-6; perhaps TRBD1 as D (5 bases). The CDR3 extends over 16 amino acids. Trimming removed 6 bases at V and 2 bases at J, with 15 bases between. Germline V gene lookup returns CDR1 SGHNT and CDR2 YYREEE (reference sequence). In DNA form, the CDR3 reads TGTGCCAGCACCAGAACGAAGGGGACTGGGGCCAACGTCCTGACTTTC. It codes for CASTRTKGTGANVLTF.

The CDR3 reads CASSLAGGSGRSYNEQFF. The CDR3 DNA reads TGCGCCAGCAGCTTGGCAGGAGGTAGCGGGAGATCCTACAATGAGCAGTTCTTC. The chain links TRBV5-1 to TRBJ2-1; TRBD2 agrees at 9 bases. The J segment lost 1 base and the V segment lost 0 bases, leaving 8 bases of the junction unmatched. The length of the CDR3 is 18 residues. Germline CDR1 is SGHRS and CDR2 is YFSETQ. The full variable domain, with the rest looked up from reference TRBV5-1 and TRBJ2-1, is KAGVTQTPRYLIKTRGQQVTLSCSPISGHRSVSWYQQTPGQGLQFLFEYFSETQRNKGNFPGRFSGRQFSNSRSEMNVSTLELGDSALYLCASSLAGGSGRSYNEQFFGPGTRLTVL.

The CDR3 nucleotides are TGTGCCAGCAGCCCAAAAAGGGGGAGAGGGGGGGCGGCGCCCCTCCACTTT. Translating gives CASSPKRGRGGAAPLHF. This chain uses TRBV3-1 (or the pseudogene TRBV3-2) with TRBJ1-6; possibly TRBD1 for D (6 bases). Germline-derived CDR1 and CDR2 are LGHDT and YNNKEL (reference sequence). Trimming left V 4 bases short and J 13 bases short, with 26 bases between. This CDR3 is 17 amino acids long.

The chain carries TRBV4-1 and TRBJ2-3, with D perhaps matching TRBD2 (5 bases). The CDR3 extends over 15 amino acids. Germline CDR1 and CDR2: MGHRA and YSYEKL. V gave up 4 bases and J gave up 2 bases, with 13 bases separating them. The CDR3 here is CASSLTSLTTDTQYF. CDR3 in DNA: TGCGCCAGCAGCCTAACTAGTTTAACCACAGATACGCAGTATTTT.

V usage is TRBV6-4 and J usage is TRBJ2-1; tentative D call: TRBD2 (6 bases). Trimming removed 5 bases from V and 4 bases from J, with 9 bases in between. Germline loops: CDR1 MRHNA, CDR2 SNTAGT. CDR3 size: 13 residues. The CDR3 nucleotides are TGTGCCAGCAGTCAGGGACTGTACAATGAGCAGTTCTTC. This encodes CASSQGLYNEQFF.

This sequence joins TRBV3-1 (or the pseudogene TRBV3-2) and TRBJ2-3; 12 bases are a match to TRBD2. Germline V gene sequence: CDR1 LGHDT, CDR2 YNNKEL (reference sequence). The CDR3 is 18 residues long. V shed 1 base, J shed 0 bases, and the junction held 5 bases outside the gene matches. DNA for the CDR3: TGTGCCAGCAGCCAAGTTCCGGGACTAGCGGGTAGCACAGATACGCAGTATTTT. Its protein is CASSQVPGLAGSTDTQYF.

This chain links TRBV7-2 with TRBJ1-5; possible D gene TRBD1, 5 bases. Germline loops: CDR1 SGHTA, CDR2 FQGNSA. This CDR3 comprises 15 residues. The germline V and J ends were trimmed by 3 bases and 1 base, with 10 bases remaining between them. In nucleotides, the CDR3 is TGTGCCAGCAGCTTGGGGCCGAGGAGCAATCAGCCCCAGCATTTT. Its protein is CASSLGPRSNQPQHF.

CDR3 region: CASSLQAGVDEQFF. In nucleotides, the CDR3 is TGTGCCAGCAGCTTACAAGCAGGGGTGGATGAGCAGTTCTTC. J is TRBJ2-1 and V is TRBV7-3, with D possibly being TRBD1 (6 bases). CDR1 and CDR2 from the germline V gene are SGHTA and FQGTGA. The CDR3 is 14 amino acids. V was shortened by 2 bases and J by 8 bases, with 13 bases between the two germline ends.

DNA for the CDR3: TGCAGTGCTAGTCCGCTACCGGAGCAGTACTTC. Translating gives CSASPLPEQYF. The chain joins TRBV20-1 to TRBJ2-7, with D unclear. CDR1 is DFQATT and CDR2 is SNEGSKA in the germline V gene (reference sequence). Trimming shortened V by 3 bases and J by 7 bases, and 10 bases separated the two germline ends. This CDR3 contains 11 residues.

J is TRBJ1-5 and V is TRBV3-1 (or the pseudogene TRBV3-2); 7 nucleotides line up with TRBD1. This CDR3 is 15 amino acids long. V lost 1 base and J lost 0; bases outside the gene matches: 0. Germline loops: CDR1 LGHDT, CDR2 YNNKEL (reference sequence). The CDR3, as DNA: TGTGCCAGCAGCCAAGGGGACAGTAGCAATCAGCCCCAGCATTTT. Amino acid sequence: CASSQGDSSNQPQHF.

This clone was seen more than once but under ten times. The chain employs TRBV2 and TRBJ1-2, with a possible D match to TRBD1 (6 bases). Germline V gene data show CDR1 as SNHLY and CDR2 as FYNNEI. Trimming shortened V by 4 bases and J by 5 bases, and 11 bases separated the two germline ends. This CDR3 is built from 13 residues. The CDR3 spells CASSAKGDYGYTF. CDR3 DNA sequence: TGTGCCAGCAGTGCGAAGGGGGATTATGGCTACACCTTC.

The V and J genes are TRBV15 and TRBJ2-5; 8 nucleotides align to TRBD2. V was clipped by 6 bases and J by 3 bases; unmatched bases: 3. This CDR3 spans 13 amino acids. Per germline, CDR1 LNHNV and CDR2 YYDKDF (reference sequence). CDR3 DNA sequence: TGTGCCACCAGACGAGCGGGAGAAGAGACCCAGTACTTC. Amino acids: CATRRAGEETQYF.

CDR3 protein: CASSQGTQFYNEQFF. DNA for the CDR3: TGTGCCAGCTCGCAAGGGACTCAGTTTTACAATGAGCAGTTCTTC. The rearrangement links TRBV18 to TRBJ2-1; weak D call: TRBD2 (6 bases). Germline V gives CDR1 KGHSH, CDR2 LQKENI. Trimming removed 6 bases from V and 4 bases from J, with 16 bases in between. The CDR3 spans 15 residues.

The chain is built from TRBV28 and TRBJ2-3, with a weak D call TRBD1 (6 bases). CDR1 is MDHEN and CDR2 is SYDVKM in the germline V gene. Trimming took 2 bases from V and 4 from J, leaving 13 bases between them. The CDR3 runs 15 residues. The CDR3 nucleotides read TGTGCCAGCAGTTTACTTGGCAGGGGAGCAGATACGCAGTATTTT. It specifies CASSLLGRGADTQYF.

This sequence joins TRBV9 and TRBJ1-3, with D unresolved. Trimming cost V 0 bases and J 0 bases, with 7 bases left between them. CDR3 length equals 15 residues. CDR1 is SGDLS and CDR2 is YYNGEE in the germline V gene. CDR3 region: CASSVAGVSGNTIYF. The CDR3 nucleotides read TGTGCCAGCAGCGTAGCTGGAGTCTCTGGAAACACCATATATTTT.